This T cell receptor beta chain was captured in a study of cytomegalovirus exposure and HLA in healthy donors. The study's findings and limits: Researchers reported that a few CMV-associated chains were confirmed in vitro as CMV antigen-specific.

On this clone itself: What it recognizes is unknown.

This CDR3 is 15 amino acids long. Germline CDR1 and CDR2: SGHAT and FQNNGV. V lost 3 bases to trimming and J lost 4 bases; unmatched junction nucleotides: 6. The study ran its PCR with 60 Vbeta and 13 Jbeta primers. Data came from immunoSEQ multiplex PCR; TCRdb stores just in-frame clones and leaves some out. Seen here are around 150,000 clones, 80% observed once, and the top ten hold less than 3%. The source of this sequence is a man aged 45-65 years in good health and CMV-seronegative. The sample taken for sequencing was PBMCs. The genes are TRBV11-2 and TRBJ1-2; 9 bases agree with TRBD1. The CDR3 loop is CASSFGTGSTYGYTF. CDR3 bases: TGTGCCAGCAGCTTCGGGACAGGGAGTACCTATGGCTACACCTTC.